This T cell receptor (beta chain) was identified during a study of graft-versus-host responses after intestinal transplantation. The overall study: Uniformly, recipients were administered anti-thymocyte globulin induction with subsequent tacrolimus and steroids for 3 to 4 years. Study-level findings and limits: GvH clones were identified in recipient marrow, with some first appearing in ileum or blood. Circulating GvH clone levels at their peak were associated with HvG declines (early post-transplant). Individuals who had graft-donor T cell macrochimerism had allografts that showed high graft-versus-host to host-versus-graft clonal ratios.

Details on this clone: The antigen is unknown.

TCRdb's copy holds only in-frame clones and misses some; the assay was immunoSEQ multiplex PCR. Found here are tens of thousands of clones, roughly 90% of them singletons; the top ten hold 0.5% to 0.7%. CDR1 and CDR2 from the germline V gene are SGHVS and FQNEAQ. The CDR3 length is 16 residues. V dropped 5 bases and J dropped 0 bases, with 14 bases sitting between them. The V and J genes are TRBV7-8 and TRBJ2-1, with a tentative D call TRBD1 (5 bases). The clonotype was recovered from a human donor who was the organ donor for an intestinal transplant. Source: unstimulated CD4+ T cells sorted from spleen or lymph node cells, taken before transplant. The chain's CDR3 is CASSVFRAISYNEQFF. The CDR3 nucleotides are TGTGCCAGCAGCGTTTTCAGGGCGATCTCCTACAATGAGCAGTTCTTC.